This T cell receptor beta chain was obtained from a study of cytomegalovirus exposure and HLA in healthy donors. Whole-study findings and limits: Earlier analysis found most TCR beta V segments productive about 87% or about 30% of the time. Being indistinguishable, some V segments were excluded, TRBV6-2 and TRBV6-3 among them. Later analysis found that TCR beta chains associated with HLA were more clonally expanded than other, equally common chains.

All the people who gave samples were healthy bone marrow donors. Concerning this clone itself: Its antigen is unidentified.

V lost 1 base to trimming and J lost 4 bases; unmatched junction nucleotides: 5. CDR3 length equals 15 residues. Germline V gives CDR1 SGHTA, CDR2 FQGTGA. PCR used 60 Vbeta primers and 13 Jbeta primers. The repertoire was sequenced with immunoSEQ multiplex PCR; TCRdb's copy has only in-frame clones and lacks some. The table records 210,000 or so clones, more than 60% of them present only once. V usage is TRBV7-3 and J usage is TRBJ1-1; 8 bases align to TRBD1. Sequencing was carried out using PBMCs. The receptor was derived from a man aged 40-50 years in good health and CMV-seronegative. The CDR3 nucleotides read TGTGCCAGCAGCTTAAGCAGGGGGCCGGGCACTGAAGCTTTCTTT. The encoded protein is CASSLSRGPGTEAFF.